This entry lists 29 T cell receptor beta chains sequenced from one sample in a study of control samples from healthy donors and cancer patients. Generated by immunoSEQ multiplex PCR, the TCRdb table keeps only in-frame clones and is missing some. This sample yields some 120,000 clones, of which 93% are seen a single time; 2.6% belongs to the top ten. The specimen sequenced was blood. Receptor source: a man aged 30 to 39 in good health.

The chain links TRBV6-5 to TRBJ2-1; D unclear. V was clipped by 7 bases and J by 0 bases, with 10 bases between them. This CDR3 has 14 residues. Germline loops: CDR1 MNHEY, CDR2 SVGAGI. This CDR3 is CASKGTISYNEQFF. For the CDR3, the DNA is TGTGCCAGCAAGGGAACAATCTCCTACAATGAGCAGTTCTTC.

The chain combines TRBV2 with TRBJ1-2; 8 bases match TRBD1. Germline-derived CDR1 and CDR2 are SNHLY and FYNNEI. Trimming took 7 bases from V and 4 from J; bases not matched to a gene: 8. The CDR3 sequence is 14 residues long. The DNA for the CDR3 is TGTGCCAGCATTTACAGGGGGGGCGCCTATGGCTACACCTTC. This translates into CASIYRGGAYGYTF.

The gene calls are TRBV11-2 and TRBJ2-3, with D possibly being TRBD2 (6 bases). V was pared by 6 bases and J by 11 bases, with 18 bases between. Germline CDR1 SGHAT, CDR2 FQNNGV. This CDR3 has 13 amino acids. Here the CDR3 reads CASSPMAEGKQYF. The CDR3 DNA sequence: TGTGCCAGCAGTCCGATGGCGGAGGGGAAGCAGTATTTT.

The rearrangement joins TRBV7-9 to TRBJ1-2, with D unresolved. V was clipped by 2 bases and J by 7 bases, with 20 bases between them. The CDR3 spans 16 residues. The germline gives CDR1 SEHNR, CDR2 FQNEAQ (reference sequence). This CDR3 is CASSLFFLGRSGGYTF. Here the CDR3 DNA reads TGTGCCAGCAGCTTATTCTTCCTGGGCCGCAGTGGTGGCTACACCTTC.

The V and J genes are TRBV19 and TRBJ1-1, with 9 bases that match TRBD1. In germline, CDR1 is LNHDA, CDR2 SQIVND (reference sequence). CDR3 length equals 15 residues. The V and J ends lost 2 bases and 6 bases, in that order; junction bases with no gene match: 7. As DNA, the CDR3 is TGTGCCAGTAGTATAAGGGGGACAGGGTTCCCTGAAGCTTTCTTT. As protein: CASSIRGTGFPEAFF.

This clone has only one observation. The chain has TRBV28 and TRBJ1-2, with 7 positions matching TRBD1. The CDR3 is made up of 13 amino acids. The germline V gene has CDR1 MDHEN and CDR2 SYDVKM. V lost 7 bases and J lost 1; bases outside the gene matches: 3. The CDR3 DNA sequence: TGTGCCAGCAACTCAGGGGGTAACTATGGCTACACCTTC. It is translated as CASNSGGNYGYTF.

The rearrangement uses TRBV14 and TRBJ2-1, with TRBD2 matching over 8 bases. The CDR3 has 16 residues. The trim removed 1 base at V and 8 bases at J, leaving 10 bases unmatched. Germline V gene sequence: CDR1 SGHDN, CDR2 FVKESK. The chain's CDR3 is CASSQGRGAPYDEQFF. CDR3 in DNA: TGTGCCAGCAGCCAAGGGCGGGGGGCCCCTTACGATGAGCAGTTCTTC.

The CDR3 nucleotides read TGTGCCACCAGTGACCGCTGGACAGGGGGGAATCAGCCCCAGCATTTT. Translated, it gives CATSDRWTGGNQPQHF. The chain combines TRBV24-1 with TRBJ1-5; TRBD1 matches at 10 bases. Germline CDR1 KGHDR, CDR2 SFDVKD. The junction had 6 bases not matched to a gene; V was cut back by 4 bases and J by 4 bases. The CDR3 is 16 residues long.

The chain carries TRBV6-5 and TRBJ1-4; no clear D gene. The CDR3 has 11 amino acids. CDR1 MNHEY and CDR2 SVGAGI come from the germline V gene. V lost 6 bases to trimming and J lost 8 bases, with 7 bases between them. CDR3 in amino acids: CASRGGEKLFF. The DNA for the CDR3 is TGTGCCAGCAGGGGAGGAGAAAAACTGTTTTTT.

V usage is TRBV15 and J usage is TRBJ2-7; 7 bases line up with TRBD2. There are 13 residues in the CDR3. V shed 3 bases, J shed 9 bases, and the junction held 8 bases outside the gene matches. From germline, CDR1 is LNHNV and CDR2 YYDKDF (reference sequence). CDR3 bases: TGTGCCACCAGCAGTCCGGGGAGGGGCGGGCAGTACGTC. This gives the protein CATSSPGRGGQYV.

The chain combines TRBV7-9 with TRBJ2-7, with D hard to call. V lost 6 bases and J 2 bases, leaving 14 bases between the germline ends. Germline V gives CDR1 SEHNR, CDR2 FQNEAQ (reference sequence). CDR3 length equals 14 residues. CDR3 DNA: TGTGCCAGCAGTCTAGGATTGCAACCCTACGAGCAGTACTTC. Translating gives CASSLGLQPYEQYF.

This clone was counted only a few times. The chain couples TRBV6-6 to TRBJ1-5, with TRBD1 matching over 9 bases. CDR1 is MNHNY and CDR2 is SVGAGI in the germline V gene (reference sequence). V lost 6 bases and J lost 5; bases outside the gene matches: 5. The CDR3 is made up of 14 amino acids. The CDR3 region is CASSEGDRDQPQHF. CDR3 sequence (DNA): TGTGCCAGCAGCGAGGGGGACAGGGATCAGCCCCAGCATTTT.

The sample holds one count of this clone. The chain is built from TRBV29-1 and TRBJ2-1; tentative D call: TRBD2 (6 bases). Trimming took off 3 bases at V and 8 bases at J, with 14 bases between the two ends. From germline, CDR1 is SQVTM and CDR2 ANQGSEA. This CDR3 spans 13 amino acids. The CDR3 here is CSVDRGRRDEQFF. The CDR3 DNA is TGCAGCGTTGACCGGGGGAGGAGGGATGAGCAGTTCTTC.

The chain employs TRBV30 and TRBJ2-3; no definite D call. V was cut by 0 bases and J by 0 bases, with 10 bases left in between. The CDR3 is made up of 15 amino acids. CDR1 GTSNPN and CDR2 SVGIG come from the germline V gene (reference sequence). The CDR3 sequence: CAWSVYHASTDTQYF. The DNA of the CDR3 is TGTGCCTGGAGTGTCTACCACGCTAGCACAGATACGCAGTATTTT.

This rearrangement joins TRBV6-6 to TRBJ2-3, with D unclear. The CDR3 spans 14 residues. V shed 2 bases and J shed 5 bases, with 11 bases lying between them. Germline V gives CDR1 MNHNY, CDR2 SVGAGI (reference sequence). This CDR3 is CASSYPAGLDTQYF. In DNA form, the CDR3 reads TGTGCCAGCAGTTACCCTGCAGGCCTAGATACGCAGTATTTT.

The chain carries TRBV25-1 and TRBJ2-6, with unresolved D. The CDR3 is made up of 14 amino acids. The V and J ends lost 5 bases and 4 bases respectively, with 9 bases between them. Germline CDR1 is MGHDK and CDR2 is SYGVNS. The chain's CDR3 is CASSPTRGANVLTF. The CDR3 nucleotides are TGTGCCAGCAGTCCGACCCGAGGGGCCAACGTCCTGACTTTC. Filled out from reference TRBV25-1 and TRBJ2-6, the complete variable domain reads EADIYQTPRYLVIGTGKKITLECSQTMGHDKMYWYQQDPGMELHLIHYSYGVNSTEKGDLSSESTVSRIRTEHFPLTLESARPSHTSQYLCASSPTRGANVLTFGAGSRLTVL.

V gene TRBV24-1 combines with J gene TRBJ1-4; the D is unclear. The CDR3 spans 14 residues. V lost 1 base, J lost 8 bases, and 10 bases lay in between. The germline V gene has CDR1 KGHDR and CDR2 SFDVKD. The CDR3 DNA follows: TGTGCCACCAGTGATTTTTCCCACCCCGAAAAACTGTTTTTT. Translated: CATSDFSHPEKLFF.

The rearrangement joins TRBV2 to TRBJ1-2; no reliable D call. Germline V gives CDR1 SNHLY, CDR2 FYNNEI. V dropped 3 bases and J dropped 4 bases, with 18 bases sitting between them. There are 16 residues in the CDR3. CDR3 residues: CASSERRPLGFYGYTF. As DNA, the CDR3 is TGTGCCAGCAGTGAGAGGAGGCCCCTAGGTTTCTATGGCTACACCTTC.

This rearrangement joins TRBV20-1 to TRBJ1-2; no clear D. Germline lookup yields CDR1 DFQATT and CDR2 SNEGSKA (reference sequence). V lost 3 bases to trimming and J lost 6 bases, with 8 bases between them. The CDR3 spans 11 residues. Here the CDR3 DNA reads TGCAGTGCTAGTGTCGGCAATGGCTACACCTTC. It translates to CSASVGNGYTF.

This clone was counted a single time. This rearrangement joins TRBV5-8 to TRBJ2-3; 10 nucleotides line up with TRBD2. V was pared by 3 bases and J by 4 bases, with 8 bases of the junction left unmatched. This CDR3 region has 16 residues. Germline values: CDR1 SGHTS, CDR2 YDEGEE. The CDR3 DNA follows: TGTGCCAGCAGCTGGGCCGCAGCGGGGGGGCCAGATACGCAGTATTTT. It encodes CASSWAAAGGPDTQYF.

This rearrangement joins TRBV9 to TRBJ2-3; tentatively, D is TRBD2 (5 bases). The CDR3 sequence is 16 residues long. Germline V gives CDR1 SGDLS, CDR2 YYNGEE. V was clipped by 3 bases and J by 2 bases, with 16 bases between them. CDR3 in DNA: TGTGCCAGCAGCGGAGCACTAGAAAGTATCACAGATACGCAGTATTTT. Translated, it gives CASSGALESITDTQYF.

The rearrangement uses TRBV6-6 and TRBJ2-1, with 10 bases lining up with TRBD1. The CDR3 sequence is 18 residues long. CDR1 MNHNY and CDR2 SVGAGI come from the germline V gene (reference sequence). V shed 5 bases and J 3 bases; nucleotides not matched to a gene: 13. CDR3 in DNA: TGTGCCAGCAGTCTCTATAGCTTGGGGACAGGGGTCTACAATGAGCAGTTCTTC. It specifies CASSLYSLGTGVYNEQFF.

The rearrangement joins TRBV4-1 to TRBJ2-2; 7 bases agree with TRBD1. Germline V gene sequence: CDR1 MGHRA, CDR2 YSYEKL. The CDR3 contains 22 residues. After removal of 2 bases from V and 4 bases from J, the junction contained 25 bases not matched to a gene. The CDR3 reads CASSQWSNEAGRGMMSTGELFF. The CDR3 bases are TGCGCCAGCAGCCAATGGTCGAATGAGGCAGGCAGGGGGATGATGAGCACCGGGGAGCTGTTTTTT.

The gene calls are TRBV2 and TRBJ2-7, with 7 nucleotides matching TRBD2. CDR1 is SNHLY and CDR2 is FYNNEI in the germline V gene. The trim removed 2 bases at V and 5 bases at J, leaving 9 bases unmatched. The CDR3 covers 15 residues. For the CDR3, the DNA is TGTGCCAGCAGTGAACATGGGCAGGGAGGGGACGAGCAGTACTTC. Protein sequence: CASSEHGQGGDEQYF.

The chain is built from TRBV24-1 and TRBJ2-1, with TRBD1 as a possible D gene (5 bases). Germline loops: CDR1 KGHDR, CDR2 SFDVKD. V was clipped by 4 bases and J by 1 base, with 13 bases between them. CDR3 size: 16 residues. The DNA of the CDR3 is TGTGCCACCAGTGACCCAGACAGACGGTCCTACAATGAGCAGTTCTTC. Its protein product is CATSDPDRRSYNEQFF.

The chain employs TRBV5-1 and TRBJ2-4; tentatively, D is TRBD1 (6 bases). The germline CDR1 and CDR2 sequences are SGHRS and YFSETQ. CDR3 size: 16 residues. Trimming shortened V by 7 bases and J by 8 bases, and 25 bases separated the two germline ends. CDR3 amino acids: CASHSGRGTSRDIQYF. The CDR3 nucleotides read TGCGCCAGCCACTCCGGCAGGGGCACCTCAAGGGACATTCAGTACTTC.

The chain employs TRBV5-1 and TRBJ1-2; D is ambiguous. CDR3 length: 12 residues. Germline V CDR1 and CDR2: SGHRS, YFSETQ. V was cut by 2 bases and J by 6 bases, with 8 bases left in between. CDR3 DNA: TGCGCCAGCAGCTTCCCTCCGGATGGCTACACCTTC. Amino acid sequence: CASSFPPDGYTF.

The chain recombines TRBV9 with TRBJ1-6; D is perhaps TRBD1 (5 bases). In germline, CDR1 is SGDLS, CDR2 YYNGEE. CDR3 size: 14 residues. Trimming removed 3 bases at V and 4 bases at J, with 8 bases between. CDR3 bases: TGTGCCAGCAGCGCTAGACAGTATAATTCACCCCTCCACTTT. It translates to CASSARQYNSPLHF.

The CDR3 bases are TGTGCCAGCAGCTTACGTGTCGTGGATTACTTAGCCCCAGATACGCAGTATTTT. Translated, it gives CASSLRVVDYLAPDTQYF. The chain uses TRBV11-2 and TRBJ2-3; D gene ambiguous. V was cut by 2 bases and J by 4 bases, with 22 bases left in between. The CDR3 spans 18 residues. Per germline, CDR1 SGHAT and CDR2 FQNNGV.